What follows are 31 T cell receptor beta chains derived from one specimen sequenced in a study. Each CDR3 protein gets one entry after TCRdb re-called the 5' RACE reads with MiXCR. Of about 62,000 distinct CDR3 sequences in the sample, approximately 29% are singletons; the top ten hold roughly 2.5%. Source material: tumor-infiltrating naive CD4+ T cells sorted from the breast tumor. The subset here: naive CD4+ T cells, CD4+CD45RA+CD25-. The receptors originated from a female donor with breast cancer.

This sequence joins TRBV2 and TRBJ2-6; D call uncertain. CDR3 size: 15 residues. Trimming took 3 bases from V and 0 from J, leaving 6 bases between them. Germline-derived CDR1 and CDR2 are SNHLY and FYNNEI. CDR3 coding DNA: TGTGCCAGCAGTGAGCTGGGCTCTGGGGCCAACGTCCTGACTTTC. As protein: CASSELGSGANVLTF. The full variable domain, completed using reference TRBV2 and TRBJ2-6, is EPEVTQTPSHQVTQMGQEVILRCVPISNHLYFYWYRQILGQKVEFLVSFYNNEISEKSEIFDDQFSVERPDGSNFTLKIRSTKLEDSAMYFCASSELGSGANVLTFGAGSRLTVL.

The rearrangement uses TRBV13 and TRBJ2-7; maybe TRBD1 (5 bases). V was trimmed by 5 bases and J by 3 bases, leaving 11 bases between them. Germline CDR1 PRHDT, CDR2 FYEKMQ (reference sequence). The CDR3 is 13 amino acids. The CDR3 DNA reads TGTGCCAGCAGCCCAACAGGCCACTACGAGCAGTACTTC. It translates to CASSPTGHYEQYF.

The V and J genes are TRBV20-1 and TRBJ2-3; 9 nucleotides match TRBD2. The germline CDR1 and CDR2 sequences are DFQATT and SNEGSKA (reference sequence). This CDR3 spans 14 amino acids. Germline trimming cut 3 bases from V and 4 bases from J; bases unmatched to any gene: 5. The CDR3 sequence: CSASVAGAPDTQYF. The CDR3 coding sequence is TGCAGTGCTAGCGTAGCGGGAGCTCCAGATACGCAGTATTTT.

In its sample, this clonotype was seen a few times. This chain connects TRBV6-2 or TRBV6-3 to TRBJ1-2; weak D call: TRBD1 (6 bases). CDR1 is MNHEY, CDR2 SVGEGT, per germline. Trimming pared 2 bases from V and 0 bases from J, leaving 13 bases between. This CDR3 contains 16 residues. The CDR3 nucleotides read TGTGCCAGCAGTTACGGGACACGACAAGCTAACTATGGCTACACCTTC. It is translated as CASSYGTRQANYGYTF.

Only one count was recorded for this clonotype. This chain links TRBV9 with TRBJ1-2; TRBD1 matches at 7 bases. The CDR3 is made up of 13 amino acids. Unmatched junction bases numbered 4, after V lost 2 bases and J lost 6 bases. In germline, CDR1 is SGDLS, CDR2 YYNGEE. The CDR3 is CASSVRQGDGYTF. Here the CDR3 DNA reads TGTGCCAGCAGCGTCAGACAGGGCGATGGCTACACCTTC.

The CDR3 reads CSAPGQGVMNTEAFF. The CDR3 DNA reads as TGCAGTGCCCCCGGACAGGGGGTCATGAACACTGAAGCTTTCTTT. The genes are TRBV20-1 and TRBJ1-1; TRBD1 aligns across 10 bases. The CDR3 consists of 15 residues. V dropped 6 bases and J dropped 0; count of bases not matched to a gene: 7. The germline V gene has CDR1 DFQATT and CDR2 SNEGSKA (reference sequence).

The chain employs TRBV7-2 and TRBJ2-5; D is uncertain. Trimming left V 5 bases short and J 9 bases short, with 16 bases between. This CDR3 region has 13 residues. Per the germline V gene, CDR1 is SGHTA and CDR2 is FQGNSA. The CDR3 DNA is TGTGCCAGCAGCCTGGCAATAAAAAGTCCCCAGTACTTC. The encoded protein is CASSLAIKSPQYF.

V is TRBV5-1 and J is TRBJ2-1; 10 positions match TRBD1. The CDR3 loop spans 15 amino acids. Germline trimming cut 1 base from V and 4 bases from J; bases unmatched to any gene: 2. CDR1 and CDR2 from the germline V gene are SGHRS and YFSETQ. CDR3 protein: CASSLRTGGYNEQFF. The CDR3 coding sequence is TGCGCCAGCAGCTTGAGGACAGGGGGTTACAATGAGCAGTTCTTC.

This chain joins TRBV7-6 and TRBJ2-7, with TRBD1 matching over 8 bases. Germline loops: CDR1 SGHVS, CDR2 FNYEAQ. The CDR3 sequence is 14 residues long. The V and J ends lost 4 bases and 3 bases, in that order; junction bases with no gene match: 5. CDR3 DNA sequence: TGTGCCAGCAGCTCGTCTACAGGGGGCTACGAGCAGTACTTC. It translates to CASSSSTGGYEQYF.

Comments on this clonotype: This may be a read error: a much more frequent sequence differs by one nucleotide. This chain joins TRBV5-6 and TRBJ1-2, with a possible D match to TRBD1 (6 bases). The CDR3 is 13 amino acids. Germline CDR1 reads SGHDT; CDR2 reads YYEEEE. CDR3 nucleotides: TGTGCCAGCAGCCTGGCAGGGGACTATGGCCACACCTTC. Residues: CASSLAGDYGHTF.

A remark on this clonotype: A clone one base away is much larger, so this may be a read error. V and J are TRBV7-2 and TRBJ1-5; 8 bases fit TRBD1. This CDR3 spans 16 amino acids. CDR1 is SGHTA and CDR2 is FQGNSA in the germline V gene. Trimming at V came to 8 bases and at J to 11 bases, leaving 20 bases not matched to a gene. The CDR3 sequence: CASGYSSTGALRSQHF. The CDR3 region has the DNA TGTGCCAGCGGCTACTCTTCGACAGGGGCCTTACGGTCCCAGCATTTT.

As concerns this clonotype: A much bigger clone sits one base away, suggesting this may be a read error. The V and J genes are TRBV20-1 and TRBJ2-1, with 14 bases identical to TRBD2. This CDR3 has 17 amino acids. J gave up 6 bases and V 3 bases, and 10 bases lay outside the gene matches. Germline loops: CDR1 DFQATT, CDR2 SNEGSKA (reference sequence). CDR3 sequence (DNA): TGCAGTGCTAGCAGACTAGCGGGAGGGCCTCGGCCCAATGAGCAGTTCTTC. Protein sequence: CSASRLAGGPRPNEQFF.

This clonotype has ten or more counts. This chain joins TRBV28 and TRBJ2-5; TRBD2 aligns across 8 bases. Unmatched junction bases numbered 10, after V lost 5 bases and J lost 5 bases. This CDR3 is built from 15 residues. The germline V gene encodes CDR1 MDHEN and CDR2 SYDVKM. The CDR3 loop reads CASSKAGAGGETQYF. In DNA form, the CDR3 reads TGTGCCAGCAGTAAAGCGGGAGCTGGCGGGGAGACCCAGTACTTC.

This clonotype was counted a few times. The chain joins TRBV6-5 to TRBJ1-1; 7 bases are a match to TRBD1. Germline V gene lookup returns CDR1 MNHEY and CDR2 SVGAGI. The CDR3 runs 15 residues. V lost 6 bases to trimming and J lost 1 base; unmatched junction nucleotides: 8. The CDR3 DNA is TGTGCCAGCAGGAATATGGGACAGAAGAACACTGAAGCTTTCTTT. It specifies CASRNMGQKNTEAFF.

This clonotype was found a few times. This sequence joins TRBV20-1 and TRBJ1-2, with 11 bases lining up with TRBD1. Per germline, CDR1 DFQATT and CDR2 SNEGSKA (reference sequence). The J segment lost 6 bases and the V segment lost 3 bases, leaving 6 bases of the junction unmatched. The CDR3 loop spans 14 amino acids. DNA for the CDR3: TGCAGTGCTAGGCCGGGACAGGGGGATGATGGCTACACCTTC. Translation gives CSARPGQGDDGYTF.

The chain uses TRBV7-2 and TRBJ2-2, with D perhaps TRBD2 (5 bases). The CDR3 consists of 14 residues. Trimming shortened V by 6 bases and J by 6 bases, and 14 bases separated the two germline ends. Germline V lookup: CDR1 SGHTA, CDR2 FQGNSA. CDR3 sequence reads: CTSRRDSSSGELFF. The CDR3 nucleotides read TGTACCAGCAGGAGGGATTCGTCTTCCGGGGAGCTGTTTTTT. The full variable domain, completed using reference TRBV7-2 and TRBJ2-2, is GAGVSQSPSNKVTEKGKDVELRCDPISGHTALYWYRQSLGQGLEFLIYFQGNSAPDKSGLPSDRFSAERTGGSVSTLTIQRTQQEDSAVYLCTSRRDSSSGELFFGEGSRLTVL.

In its sample, this clonotype ranks as medium-sized. The rearrangement joins TRBV4-1 to TRBJ2-1, with unresolved D. V was trimmed by 1 base and J by 9 bases, leaving 4 bases between them. CDR1 and CDR2 from the germline V gene are MGHRA and YSYEKL. The CDR3 is made up of 11 amino acids. The CDR3 is CASSQVTEQFF. CDR3 DNA: TGCGCCAGCAGCCAAGTAACTGAGCAGTTCTTC.

The V and J genes are TRBV5-1 and TRBJ2-3, with D hard to call. Germline V gene sequence: CDR1 SGHRS, CDR2 YFSETQ. The CDR3 covers 15 residues. Between the trimmed V and J ends, which lost 6 bases and 0 bases, there was a span of 14 bases. CDR3 loop: CASNGEDASTDTQYF. CDR3 nucleotide sequence: TGCGCCAGCAACGGAGAAGATGCTAGCACAGATACGCAGTATTTT.

This clonotype was picked up a small number of times. V is TRBV5-1 and J is TRBJ2-3; TRBD1 aligns across 9 bases. Germline V gives CDR1 SGHRS, CDR2 YFSETQ. After removal of 4 bases from V and 2 bases from J, the junction contained 2 bases not matched to a gene. This CDR3 is 14 amino acids long. CDR3 DNA sequence: TGCGCCAGCAGCGGACAGGGGACCACAGATACGCAGTATTTT. Amino acids: CASSGQGTTDTQYF. The full variable domain, completed using reference TRBV5-1 and TRBJ2-3, is KAGVTQTPRYLIKTRGQQVTLSCSPISGHRSVSWYQQTPGQGLQFLFEYFSETQRNKGNFPGRFSGRQFSNSRSEMNVSTLELGDSALYLCASSGQGTTDTQYFGPGTRLTVL.

This clonotype was detected once. The CDR3 DNA sequence: TGTGCCAGCATTCGACAGGGGAACACTGAAGCTTTCTTT. Amino acid sequence: CASIRQGNTEAFF. J is TRBJ1-1 and V is TRBV12-3 or TRBV12-4; TRBD1 agrees at 7 bases. After removal of 7 bases from V and 1 base from J, the junction contained 3 bases not matched to a gene. CDR3 length: 13 amino acids.

This chain joins TRBV20-1 and TRBJ2-2; 12 nucleotides line up with TRBD2. The V gene end was trimmed by 5 bases and the J gene end by 6 bases; junction bases not matched to a gene: 10. The CDR3 covers 16 residues. Looked up from germline, CDR1 is DFQATT and CDR2 is SNEGSKA (reference sequence). CDR3 sequence: CSAPTQLAGGAGELFF. In nucleotides, the CDR3 is TGCAGTGCTCCTACTCAACTAGCGGGGGGAGCCGGGGAGCTGTTTTTT.

This clonotype was counted a few times. The V and J genes are TRBV29-1 and TRBJ1-5; D call uncertain. This CDR3 has 12 amino acids. V was trimmed by 6 bases and J by 4 bases, leaving 10 bases between them. Germline-derived CDR1 and CDR2 are SQVTM and ANQGSEA. CDR3 sequence reads: CSVGTQNQPQHF. DNA of the CDR3: TGCAGCGTAGGAACGCAGAATCAGCCCCAGCATTTT. The full variable domain, completed using reference TRBV29-1 and TRBJ1-5, is SAVISQKPSRDICQRGTSLTIQCQVDSQVTMMFWYRQQPGQSLTLIATANQGSEATYESGFVIDKFPISRPNLTFSTLTVSNMSPEDSSIYLCSVGTQNQPQHFGDGTRLSIL.

This clonotype was counted between two and nine times. The chain carries TRBV7-2 and TRBJ1-5; weak D call: TRBD1 (5 bases). From germline, CDR1 is SGHTA and CDR2 FQGNSA. The CDR3 has 14 residues. V was pared by 7 bases and J by 4 bases, with 14 bases between. Here the CDR3 reads CASTPSGGNQPQHF. CDR3 nucleotide sequence: TGTGCCAGCACCCCCTCGGGGGGGAATCAGCCCCAGCATTTT.

The rearrangement joins TRBV28 to TRBJ1-5, with no clear D. Trimming left V 6 bases short and J 2 bases short, with 8 bases between. From germline, CDR1 is MDHEN and CDR2 SYDVKM. The CDR3 consists of 13 residues. The CDR3 loop reads CASSPTGNQPQHF. The CDR3 nucleotides are TGTGCCAGCAGCCCCACAGGCAATCAGCCCCAGCATTTT.

This clonotype occurred a few times. The chain recombines TRBV7-3 with TRBJ2-3, with D uncertain. Trimming left V 5 bases short and J 4 bases short, with 13 bases between. The CDR3 loop spans 14 amino acids. The germline V gene has CDR1 SGHTA and CDR2 FQGTGA. In DNA form, the CDR3 reads TGTGCCAGCAGCCCCCTCGAAGGTGCAGATACGCAGTATTTT. Protein sequence: CASSPLEGADTQYF.

The rearrangement uses TRBV7-9 and TRBJ1-4; 9 nucleotides agree with TRBD1. The CDR3 loop spans 16 amino acids. Germline V lookup: CDR1 SEHNR, CDR2 FQNEAQ (reference sequence). The V segment lost 5 bases and the J segment 7 bases; nucleotides outside the gene matches: 11. This CDR3 is CASSPVRGQGIEKLFF. CDR3 DNA: TGTGCCAGCAGCCCAGTGCGGGGACAGGGTATTGAAAAACTGTTTTTT. Together with reference TRBV7-9 and TRBJ1-4, the CDR3 gives the full variable domain: DTGVSQNPRHKITKRGQNVTFRCDPISEHNRLYWYRQTLGQGPEFLTYFQNEAQLEKSRLLSDRFSAERPKGSFSTLEIQRTEQGDSAMYLCASSPVRGQGIEKLFFGSGTQLSVL.

This clonotype was recorded a few times. The V call is TRBV19, the J call TRBJ2-3, with 9 bases identical to TRBD1. The CDR3 length is 16 residues. The germline V gene encodes CDR1 LNHDA and CDR2 SQIVND (reference sequence). Trimming removed 4 bases from V and 2 bases from J; junction bases left unmatched: 7. DNA for the CDR3: TGTGCCAGTAGTACCGGGACAGGGCTTTCCACAGATACGCAGTATTTT. Protein: CASSTGTGLSTDTQYF.

The rearrangement joins TRBV6-5 to TRBJ2-7; 7 nucleotides agree with TRBD2. The CDR3 length is 16 residues. Unmatched junction bases numbered 5, after V lost 0 bases and J lost 0 bases. CDR1 and CDR2 from the germline V gene are MNHEY and SVGAGI. In nucleotides, the CDR3 is TGTGCCAGCAGTTACTCCGGGAGGCGGAGCTCCTACGAGCAGTACTTC. Protein sequence: CASSYSGRRSSYEQYF.

The chain is built from TRBV20-1 and TRBJ2-2; 7 bases line up with TRBD2. The CDR3 consists of 17 residues. Germline V gene sequence: CDR1 DFQATT, CDR2 SNEGSKA (reference sequence). The J segment lost 0 bases and the V segment lost 6 bases, leaving 13 bases of the junction unmatched. Written as DNA, the CDR3 is TGCAGTGCACGGACTAGTATGGCGAACGCGAACACCGGGGAGCTGTTTTTT. Protein sequence: CSARTSMANANTGELFF.

Ten or more counts support this clonotype. V is TRBV7-9 and J is TRBJ2-3; D is ambiguous. The V end was cut by 3 bases, the J end by 2 bases, with 6 bases between. This CDR3 is 13 amino acids long. Germline V gene data show CDR1 as SEHNR and CDR2 as FQNEAQ (reference sequence). The CDR3 DNA is TGTGCCAGCAGCTTCACACACACAGATACGCAGTATTTT. It translates to CASSFTHTDTQYF.

This clonotype was seen only a few times. J is TRBJ2-1 and V is TRBV5-1, with D uncertain. The CDR3 runs 15 residues. Germline values: CDR1 SGHRS, CDR2 YFSETQ. Trimming shortened V by 0 bases and J by 7 bases, and 14 bases separated the two germline ends. In DNA form, the CDR3 reads TGCGCCAGCAGCTTGGCCGCTGGTCTTACAAATGAGCAGTTCTTC. Residues: CASSLAAGLTNEQFF.